Each of the 6 T cell receptor beta chains below was sequenced from the same sample in a study of CD8 T cells in ankylosing spondylitis. MiXCR was run by TCRdb on the 5' RACE reads, yielding one entry per CDR3 protein. The sample lists approximately 110,000 distinct CDR3 sequences, nearly 25% occurring once. The source material was synovial fluid, either unsorted or a sorted T cell fraction (not recorded which). The receptor source for this set is a male donor with ankylosing spondylitis.

The J gene is TRBJ2-7, the V gene TRBV29-1, with 9 bases matching TRBD1. The CDR3 covers 13 residues. Germline CDR1 is SQVTM and CDR2 is ANQGSEA. J gave up 3 bases and V 6 bases, and 6 bases lay outside the gene matches. In nucleotides, the CDR3 is TGCAGCGTGCGGGACAGGGAAAACTACGAGCAGTACTTC. Translating gives CSVRDRENYEQYF.

The rearrangement links TRBV10-1 to TRBJ2-5, with 10 bases fitting TRBD1. The CDR3 has 15 residues. J was trimmed by 3 bases and V by 0 bases; bases with no gene match: 1. Germline V lookup: CDR1 WNHNN, CDR2 SYGVQD (reference sequence). The CDR3 here is CASSESGTGEETQYF. In nucleotides, the CDR3 is TGCGCCAGCAGTGAGTCGGGGACAGGGGAAGAGACCCAGTACTTC.

This clonotype showed up just a few times. The chain joins TRBV24-1 to TRBJ2-2, with 10 bases matching TRBD2. The CDR3 totals 14 residues. The junction had 5 bases not matched to a gene; V was cut back by 8 bases and J by 6 bases. Germline V lookup: CDR1 KGHDR, CDR2 SFDVKD. The CDR3 DNA is TGTGCCACCATGGATAGCGGGAGGCCCGGGGAGCTGTTTTTT. It encodes CATMDSGRPGELFF.

The V gene is TRBV19, the J gene TRBJ2-2; 8 positions match TRBD1. V lost 5 bases and J lost 1; bases outside the gene matches: 3. Germline lookup yields CDR1 LNHDA and CDR2 SQIVND (reference sequence). The CDR3 totals 15 residues. In DNA form, the CDR3 reads TGTGCCAGTAGTGTACAGGGGGGGAACACCGGGGAGCTGTTTTTT. Protein: CASSVQGGNTGELFF. Together with reference TRBV19 and TRBJ2-2, the CDR3 gives the full variable domain: DGGITQSPKYLFRKEGQNVTLSCEQNLNHDAMYWYRQDPGQGLRLIYYSQIVNDFQKGDIAEGYSVSREKKESFPLTVTSAQKNPTAFYLCASSVQGGNTGELFFGEGSRLTVL.

This clonotype was counted a few times. This chain uses TRBV15 with TRBJ2-5; TRBD2 aligns across 8 bases. The CDR3 is made up of 14 amino acids. The germline V gene has CDR1 LNHNV and CDR2 YYDKDF (reference sequence). The ends lost 6 bases at V and 4 bases at J; junction bases unmatched: 7. In DNA form, the CDR3 reads TGTGCCACCAGGGCGGGAGGACTCGGAGAGACCCAGTACTTC. Protein: CATRAGGLGETQYF.

There are a few counts of this clonotype. The chain has TRBV6-1 and TRBJ2-6; no clear D gene. This CDR3 has 13 residues. V was cut by 8 bases and J by 1 base, with 6 bases left in between. Germline CDR1 is MNHNS and CDR2 is SASEGT. The CDR3 DNA is TGTGCCAGCTGGAGTTCTGGGGCCAACGTCCTGACTTTC. Translating it yields CASWSSGANVLTF.